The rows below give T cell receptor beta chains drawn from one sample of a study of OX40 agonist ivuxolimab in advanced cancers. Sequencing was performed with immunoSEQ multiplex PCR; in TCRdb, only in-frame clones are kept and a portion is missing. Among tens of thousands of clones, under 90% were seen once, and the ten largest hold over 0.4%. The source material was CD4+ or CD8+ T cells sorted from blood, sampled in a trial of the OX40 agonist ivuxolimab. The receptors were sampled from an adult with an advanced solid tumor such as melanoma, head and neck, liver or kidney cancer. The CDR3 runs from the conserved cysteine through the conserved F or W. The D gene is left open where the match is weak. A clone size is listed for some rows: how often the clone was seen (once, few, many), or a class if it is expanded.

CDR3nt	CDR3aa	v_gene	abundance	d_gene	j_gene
TGTGCCAGCAGTCGCCAGATGAACACTGAAGCTTTCTTT	CASSRQMNTEAFF	TRBV28	NA	NA	TRBJ1-1
TGCGCCAGCAGCCAACTCGGGGCGGGGGAAAAACTGTTTTTT	CASSQLGAGEKLFF	TRBV4-1	NA	NA	TRBJ1-4
TGTGCCAGCAGCAGTGGGACTAGCGGGAGAGGTCCCTACGAGCAGTACTTC	CASSSGTSGRGPYEQYF	TRBV21-1	NA	NA	TRBJ2-7
TGTGCCAGTAGTCCCTCAATTAGCTCCTACAATGAGCAGTTCTTC	CASSPSISSYNEQFF	TRBV19	NA	NA	TRBJ2-1
TGTGCCAGCAGCGTAGAGTTTGGGAGCGCCTATGGCTACACCTTC	CASSVEFGSAYGYTF	TRBV9	NA	NA	TRBJ1-2
TGTGCCAGCAGCTTCAAACCACTAGCGGGGGCAGATACGCAGTATTTT	CASSFKPLAGADTQYF	TRBV7-2	NA	TRBD2	TRBJ2-3
TGTGCCAGCAGCGCCGGGACAGGGGGATTTGGTGACACTGAAGCCTTCTTT	CASSAGTGGFGDTEAFF	TRBV2	NA	TRBD1	TRBJ1-1
TGTGCCAGCAGTGTCGGGGGCGGCGGGTATGAGCAGTTCTTC	CASSVGGGGYEQFF	TRBV6-1	NA	NA	TRBJ2-1
TGTGCCAGCAGCGGTGGGGGGATCTACGAGCAGTACTTC	CASSGGGIYEQYF	TRBV7-9	once	NA	TRBJ2-7
TGTGCCTGGAGAGGGGGGAACACTGAAGCTTTCTTT	CAWRGGNTEAFF	TRBV30	few	NA	TRBJ1-1
TGCGCCAGCAGCTTAGAAGGGGGTGGAAACACCATATATTTT	CASSLEGGGNTIYF	TRBV5-1	few	NA	TRBJ1-3
TGCGCCAGCAGCTTGGACGGGACCTCCTACAATGAGCAGTTCTTC	CASSLDGTSYNEQFF	TRBV5-1	NA	NA	TRBJ2-1
TGTGCCAGCTCACCACAGTCCGCGCAGTATTTT	CASSPQSAQYF	TRBV18	NA	NA	TRBJ2-3
TGTGCCAGCAGCTTACGGGGATTTGTCTTTGAAAAACTGTTTTTT	CASSLRGFVFEKLFF	TRBV7-9	NA	NA	TRBJ1-4
TGTGCCAGCAGTTTTGGAGGGGGGCCCAACTATGGCTACACCTTC	CASSFGGGPNYGYTF	TRBV28	NA	NA	TRBJ1-2
TGTGCCAGCAGTGAGACAGGGGGCAGGAGCAATAATGAGCAGTTCTTC	CASSETGGRSNNEQFF	TRBV6-1	NA	TRBD1	TRBJ2-1
TGTGCCAGCAGCCAGACCTTGTGGGAGCAGTACTTC	CASSQTLWEQYF	TRBV7-2	NA	NA	TRBJ2-7
TGTGCCAGCAGCCGGGGGGGTAAGACTGGCGCCGGGGAGCTGTTTTTT	CASSRGGKTGAGELFF	TRBV5-4	NA	TRBD2	TRBJ2-2
TGTGCCAGTATGGAAGATAGCAATCAGCCCCAGCATTTT	CASMEDSNQPQHF	TRBV19	NA	NA	TRBJ1-5
TGTGCCTGGAGTGTACGGGGAGGGGATTTTCAGCCCCAGCATTTT	CAWSVRGGDFQPQHF	TRBV30	NA	NA	TRBJ1-5
TGTGCCAGCTCACTGTCCGGGGGCAATCAGCCCCAGCATTTT	CASSLSGGNQPQHF	TRBV18	NA	NA	TRBJ1-5
TGCGCCAGCAGTGAGAGTCATTCTAGCAATCAGCCCCAGCATTTT	CASSESHSSNQPQHF	TRBV10-2	NA	NA	TRBJ1-5
TGTGCCAGCAGCTTAGCTCGGGGCGAGCAGTACTTC	CASSLARGEQYF	TRBV7-9	NA	NA	TRBJ2-7
TGTGCCAGCAGCTACAGGGAAACTAACTATGGCTACACCTTC	CASSYRETNYGYTF	TRBV28	NA	NA	TRBJ1-2
TGTGCCAGCAGTTACTATGCCCACAGCTCCTACAATGAGCAGTTCTTC	CASSYYAHSSYNEQFF	TRBV6-8	NA	NA	TRBJ2-1
TGTGCCAGCAGTGGACAGGGGGTGCTCAATCAGCCCCAGCATTTT	CASSGQGVLNQPQHF	TRBV6-1	once	TRBD1	TRBJ1-5
TGTGCCAGCAGACAGGGGGCGCAAGATTCACCCCTCCACTTT	CASRQGAQDSPLHF	TRBV27	NA	TRBD1	TRBJ1-6